This TCR beta chain was captured in a study of cytomegalovirus exposure and HLA in healthy donors (dated by TCRdb to about 2017). About the investigation overall: An earlier analysis of under 600 of the donors reported 250 to 300 Gb of sequence data and 117 million unique TCR beta sequences from 190 million or so T cells. An early release covering roughly 600 HLA-typed donors comprised approximately 300 gigabases of sequencing data and 85 million or so unique TCR sequences. The genetic ancestry cluster associated with self-reported Caucasian donors included approximately 85% of the roughly 400 genotyped donors. The study was designed to test whether signatures of past pathogen exposure could be identified by cataloging public T cell receptors. The T cell repertoires of 700 or so subjects were profiled by immunosequencing and related to cytomegalovirus serostatus. In addition to the first cohort of hundreds of subjects, a separate validation cohort of approximately 130 different subjects was used. The study combined high-throughput TCR immunosequencing, statistical association of individual TCRs with disease status, and machine learning to predict cytomegalovirus infection status. A later analysis re-examined previously published TCR beta repertoires from around 670 donors and added high-resolution HLA genotyping to investigate patterns of TCR occurrence. Rather than using new phenotypic data, the later analysis identified candidate immune exposures from TCR beta sequences and from how often those sequences occurred across donors. An earlier analysis of around 540 of the donors applied high-throughput TCR beta sequencing to assess whether each TCR beta V gene segment acted as functional or pseudogenic. Donor age, sex, ethnicity and CMV serostatus were collected together with the repertoire data. A later genetic analysis took genome-wide SNP genotypes for about 55% of the roughly 670 donors and used that subset as a discovery cohort. Every discovery cohort repertoire had been produced on one sequencing platform. HLA typing covered class I and class II loci at four-digit resolution. The number of typed donors differed by locus: 629-630 for A, B, C, DRB1 and DQB1; 522 for DQA1; around 610 for DPA1; and approximately 450 for DPB1. Roughly five DR-DQ haplotypes were handled as single units for association and clustering because linkage in the cohort was strong. On average, over 200,000 unique TCR beta nucleotide sequences were sequenced per donor among 350 to 400 genotyped donors of the cohort, with 15% to 20% of those sequences being non-productive. Summary of the overall study and its limitations: Correlated functional status among segregating V segments might be attributable to linkage disequilibrium, but an unknown experimental factor could not be ruled out. According to a later genetic analysis, donors in an Asian-associated ancestry cluster had fewer N-insertions in productive TCRs than the approximately 700-donor mean. Most TCR sequences were seen in very few donors, while some public TCRs were found in many individuals. According to the authors, the approach could potentially be generalized to other disease states and immunological phenotypes. Approximately 16 rarely observed V segments, including chromosome 9 orphons, were excluded from the earlier analysis of a few hundred of the donors because counts were too low. The study listed 150 to 200 TCR beta chains as associated with cytomegalovirus. When HLA alleles, especially DR and DQ, strongly co-occurred, attributing TCR associations to individual alleles was difficult. Some IMGT-functional V segments, including TRBV6-2 and TRBV6-3, could not be distinguished by the 87-base-pair reads and were therefore excluded. A later genetic analysis associated a missense DCLRE1C variant with V-gene and J-gene trimming of TCR beta chains, and an independent cohort replicated the association. According to a later analysis, TCR association rates differed among HLA loci, with DRB1 alleles showing the most associated TCRs and HLA-C alleles showing the fewest. In this cohort, only TCR beta chains were sequenced, and detectable features were limited by the absence of alpha or paired-chain data. Cytomegalovirus status was reported to be diagnosed by the classifier with high specificity and sensitivity in both the original and validation cohorts. In a later analysis, several top co-occurrence clusters were reported to appear linked to parvovirus B19, influenza, CMV and Epstein-Barr virus. Roughly uniform sequencing depth across donors was assumed in presence/absence analyses, although this assumption may not hold. The only immune exposure information available for the cohort was CMV serostatus. Compared with equally common non-associated chains, HLA-associated TCR beta chains in a later analysis were more clonally expanded and had lower generation probabilities. A later analysis associated 15,000 to 20,000 TCR beta sequences with specific HLA alleles at a false discovery rate of 0.05. A group of highly shared sequence variants was considered likely to be a technical artifact of the sequencing pipeline. A few of the identified cytomegalovirus-associated TCR beta chains were confirmed in vitro to be specific for cytomegalovirus antigens. HLA typing was unavailable for some donors at each locus, so association tests used only the typed subset. According to a later analysis, most CMV-associated TCR beta chains appeared to be HLA-restricted, and the HLA associations seemed to be driven largely by CMV exposure. A further reported finding was that TCR beta sequences accurately predicted the HLA-A and HLA-B alleles for most subjects in the first cohort. Broadly in line with IMGT annotations, most TCR beta V segments showed up in productive rearrangements about 90% or about 30% of the time in an earlier analysis of around 550 of the donors.

Trimming at the junction amounts to 4 bases on V and 10 bases on J, and the germline ends lie 11 bases apart. The cysteine opens and the phenylalanine closes a CDR3 of 13 amino acids. Only the CDR3 DNA stays, 39 bases, in frame from base 1. The germline V gene encodes CDR1 MGHDK and CDR2 SYGVNS. Library prep was done by the immunoSEQ multiplex PCR assay. The multiplex PCR relied on a mix of 60 forward primers for TCR Vbeta segments and 13 reverse primers for TCR Jbeta segments. A multiplex PCR assay on genomic DNA amplified the CDR3 region of rearranged TCR beta genes. The Illumina HiSeq System was used to sequence the amplified TCR beta libraries as 87-base-pair reads. The paper's data handling went like this. In a later analysis, tens of millions of unique TCR beta chains were counted across the 650 to 700 repertoires, and about 9.9 million of these chains were shared by at least two donors. Raw reads were error-corrected and collapsed into unique sequences with a nearest-neighbor algorithm that merged closely related sequences to remove PCR and sequencing errors. To assign V, D and J gene segments, CDR3 sequences were aligned to IMGT reference sequences. For a sequence to be retained, at least a six-nucleotide match to both a V gene segment and a J gene segment was required. Rearrangements were called productive when the CDR3 lacked stop codons and stayed in frame with V and J; all others were non-productive. CDR3 was defined according to IMGT convention as the region running from the second conserved V-encoded cysteine to the conserved J-encoded phenylalanine. In an earlier analysis of roughly 580 of the donors, sequences lacking an unambiguous match to a single V gene segment were excluded. An earlier analysis of 500 to 700 of the donors classified V segments as functional when productive rearrangements were above 56.7% and as segregating when the standard deviation between donors was above 5%. A statistical classification framework was developed to diagnose cytomegalovirus status using the catalog of TCR beta chain sequences. In a later analysis, V and J genes were assigned by comparing TCR nucleotide sequences against IMGT/GENE-DB human TR gene sequences. The TCRdist pipeline was used in a later analysis to assign CDR3 sequences and most-parsimonious VDJ recombination scenarios. In a later analysis, each TCR beta chain was defined by its CDR3 amino acid sequence together with its V-gene family, and reads without a unique V-gene family were excluded. A later analysis removed 550 to 650 highly shared, low-generation-probability nucleotide sequences to deal with suspected cross-contamination and a sequencing artifact. A later analysis calculated a clonal expansion index for each public chain from normalized within-repertoire ranks of inferred template counts. In a later analysis, generation probabilities were computed using a VDJ recombination model fitted to out-of-frame rearrangements, and the results were checked against IGoR. In a later analysis, TCR-TCR, TCR-HLA and TCR-CMV co-occurrence was scored with hypergeometric tests, and a repertoire-size bias correction was applied to TCR pairs. To estimate false discovery rates, a later analysis permuted the HLA or CMV assignments 20 times. In a later analysis, co-occurring TCRs were grouped using DBSCAN, and TCRdist sequence similarity was added for clustering within HLA-allele-positive subsets. Repertoires with fewer than 30,000 or more than 120,000 public chains, plus five repertoires with anomalous nucleotide sharing, were excluded from co-occurrence clustering. This is the immuneACCESS table as TCRdb keeps it, with only in-frame sequences that have V and J called. A part of the clones is gone; compared with another copy, unresolved V genes explain less than half, and the rest is unexplained. Clone size and the V and J calls come from that table; the DNA yielded D and trimming. This sample has 130,000 or so clones in its table, and roughly 84% of those were observed once. Around 3% of the sample goes to the ten largest clones.

As for this clone: There is no known antigen for this receptor. No base-level quality is on record; no much larger clone is a single base apart.

The cohort consisted of 670 or so healthy bone marrow donors. At the time of sampling, every cohort member was nominally healthy, though immune exposures that went unrecorded were likely present. The donor was CMV seropositive and belonged to the group of 270 or so seropositive cohort members. A peripheral blood sample was provided by each donor, and peripheral blood mononuclear cells were used for TCR beta sequencing. Genomic DNA extraction from the blood cell samples was performed with the Qiagen DNeasy Blood Extraction Kit. The V and J genes are TRBV25-1 and TRBJ1-6; TRBD1 is a weak D gene call, 5 bases matching. The TCR sequence derives from a woman between 18 and 29 years old in good health and CMV-seropositive. Sequencing was performed on PBMCs. The CDR3 region reads CASSVTGDSPLHF. In nucleotide form, the sequence is TGTGCCAGCAGTGTTACAGGCGACTCACCCCTCCACTTT.